The text below deals with one TCR beta chain. Its cognate antigen is unknown. This specimen comes from a study of T cells expressing NK-cell markers. Study context: Sorted CD3+CD56-NKG2C+, CD3+CD56+NKG2C+ and CD3+CD56+NKG2C- T cells supplied the TCR beta repertoires. Within the sequenced cohort of eight donors, seven exhibited HCMV seropositivity and one was seronegative.

For TCR beta, cDNA was produced by 5'RACE template switching with UMIs. For each CDR3 protein, TCRdb gives one entry from its re-call of the 5' RACE reads, without DNA. There are fewer than 550,000 distinct CDR3 sequences in the sample, with roughly 1.4% held by the top ten. Study-level results: Expanded clones of NKG2C+ T cells had an unclear HCMV specificity.

Germline V gives CDR1 SQVTM, CDR2 ANQGSEA. This CDR3 region has 15 residues. This TCR derives from a woman between 50 and 59 years old in good health. The sample comprised blood T cells: a sorted CD56 or NKG2C T cell subset, CD4+ or CD8+ T cells, or bulk PBMC T cells (not recorded which). The chain employs TRBV29-1 and TRBJ2-1; the TCRdb call, TRBD1, lacks DNA for checking. CDR3: CSVEAAWLALGEQFF.